The 32 T cell receptor beta chains listed next were all sequenced from one sample in a study of CD8+ T cells in alopecia areata. cDNA prepared by RNA extraction and subsequent reverse transcription served as the template for sequencing. Profiling relied on immunoSEQ multiplex PCR, and the TCRdb table lists in-frame clones only, not all of them. The sample contains approximately 140,000 clones, 85% to 90% of which appear only once. The sample was CD8+ T cells sorted from blood, taken at week 0. The source is a human donor with alopecia areata.

The rearrangement links TRBV10-2 to TRBJ2-5, with 9 bases that match TRBD1. Trimming cost V 4 bases and J 4 bases; bases outside gene matches: 7. CDR1 is WSHSY and CDR2 is SAAADI in the germline V gene. CDR3 size: 15 residues. CDR3 DNA: TGCGCCAGCAGTGTGGGGACAGGGCGGGGAGAGACCCAGTACTTC. It specifies CASSVGTGRGETQYF.

The J gene is TRBJ1-5, the V gene TRBV4-1, with unresolved D. CDR3 length: 14 residues. Trimming took 2 bases from V and 4 from J, leaving 9 bases between them. Germline V gives CDR1 MGHRA, CDR2 YSYEKL. CDR3 in amino acids: CASSQPGLNQPQHF. In nucleotides, the CDR3 is TGCGCCAGCAGCCAACCGGGCCTGAATCAGCCCCAGCATTTT.

This clone was seen just once. The V gene is TRBV7-8, the J gene TRBJ2-1; weak D call: TRBD2 (5 bases). Germline values: CDR1 SGHVS, CDR2 FQNEAQ. The ends were cut back, 4 bases at V and 3 bases at J, with 16 bases in the middle. This CDR3 is 16 amino acids long. CDR3 DNA: TGTGCCAGCAGCTCCTCGGCTCAAGAGGGCTACAATGAGCAGTTCTTC. As protein: CASSSSAQEGYNEQFF. Together with reference TRBV7-8 and TRBJ2-1, the CDR3 gives the full variable domain: GAGVSQSPRYKVAKRGQDVALRCDPISGHVSLFWYQQALGQGPEFLTYFQNEAQLDKSGLPSDRFFAERPEGSVSTLKIQRTQQEDSAVYLCASSSSAQEGYNEQFFGPGTRLTVL.

This chain links TRBV7-9 with TRBJ1-4; D remains unclear. CDR3 size: 11 residues. V dropped 3 bases and J dropped 6 bases, with 2 bases sitting between them. Germline lookup yields CDR1 SEHNR and CDR2 FQNEAQ (reference sequence). The CDR3 protein is CASSFDEKLFF. DNA for the CDR3: TGTGCCAGCAGCTTTGATGAAAAACTGTTTTTT. Supplemented by reference TRBV7-9 and TRBJ1-4, the full variable domain reads DTGVSQNPRHKITKRGQNVTFRCDPISEHNRLYWYRQTLGQGPEFLTYFQNEAQLEKSRLLSDRFSAERPKGSFSTLEIQRTEQGDSAMYLCASSFDEKLFFGSGTQLSVL.

The genes are TRBV15 and TRBJ2-2; D gene uncertain. Trimming removed 0 bases from V and 8 bases from J, with 13 bases in between. This CDR3 has 15 amino acids. The V gene's germline CDR1 is LNHNV and CDR2 YYDKDF (reference sequence). The CDR3 here is CATSRDRTSSGELFF. DNA for the CDR3: TGTGCCACCAGCAGAGATAGAACTTCGTCGGGGGAGCTGTTTTTT.

The CDR3: CASETLRGDNEQFF. As DNA, the CDR3 is TGTGCCAGCGAAACCTTGAGGGGAGACAATGAGCAGTTCTTC. The rearrangement uses TRBV7-9 and TRBJ2-1, with D perhaps given as TRBD1 or TRBD2 (5 bases each). Germline V gene data show CDR1 as SEHNR and CDR2 as FQNEAQ (reference sequence). V gave up 8 bases and J gave up 5 bases, with 16 bases separating them. The CDR3 loop spans 14 amino acids.

The chain joins TRBV27 to TRBJ2-7; D unresolved. Trimming cost V 0 bases and J 2 bases, with 5 bases left between them. Germline CDR1 is MNHEY and CDR2 is SMNVEV (reference sequence). The CDR3 is made up of 13 amino acids. Written as DNA, the CDR3 is TGTGCCAGCAGTTTATCGAGTCCCTACGAGCAGTACTTC. This encodes CASSLSSPYEQYF.

The rearrangement links TRBV5-4 to TRBJ1-1; D perhaps matches TRBD1 (6 bases). The CDR3 sequence is 13 residues long. V lost 4 bases, J lost 4 bases, and 11 bases lay in between. Looked up from germline, CDR1 is SGHNT and CDR2 is YYREEE (reference sequence). The CDR3 sequence: CASSRGGATEAFF. In nucleotides, the CDR3 is TGTGCCAGCAGCCGGGGGGGGGCCACTGAAGCTTTCTTT.

In its sample, this clone was seen a few times. V and J are TRBV29-1 and TRBJ2-2; D may be TRBD2 (6 bases). CDR1 SQVTM and CDR2 ANQGSEA come from the germline V gene. The CDR3 is made up of 13 amino acids. The V end was cut by 8 bases, the J end by 6 bases, with 16 bases between. As DNA, the CDR3 is TGCAGCACTTTAACAGGAGGGTCCGGGGAGCTGTTTTTT. Amino acid sequence: CSTLTGGSGELFF.

The chain couples TRBV19 to TRBJ2-7; 7 positions match TRBD1. This CDR3 spans 13 amino acids. CDR1 is LNHDA, CDR2 SQIVND, per germline (reference sequence). V was pared by 5 bases and J by 3 bases, with 4 bases of the junction left unmatched. CDR3: CASSAGTVYEQYF. CDR3 in DNA: TGTGCCAGTAGTGCCGGGACAGTCTACGAGCAGTACTTC.

The chain employs TRBV27 and TRBJ2-1, with 7 bases matching TRBD1. The CDR3 has 13 amino acids. From germline, CDR1 is MNHEY and CDR2 SMNVEV (reference sequence). The J segment lost 8 bases and the V segment lost 2 bases, leaving 3 bases of the junction unmatched. The CDR3 region has the DNA TGTGCCAGCAGTTTAAACAGGGGCGATGAGCAGTTCTTC. It yields the protein CASSLNRGDEQFF.

The rearrangement uses TRBV7-9 and TRBJ2-3; 8 nucleotides match TRBD1. Germline V lookup: CDR1 SEHNR, CDR2 FQNEAQ (reference sequence). Germline trimming cut 6 bases from V and 2 bases from J; bases unmatched to any gene: 10. This CDR3 has 16 amino acids. The CDR3 spells CASRGTGTYYTDTQYF. CDR3 coding DNA: TGTGCCAGCAGGGGGACAGGTACCTATTACACAGATACGCAGTATTTT.

In DNA, the CDR3 is TGTGCCAGCAGTACCTGGACAGGGTCCACCGGGGAGCTGTTTTTT. Amino acid sequence: CASSTWTGSTGELFF. The chain couples TRBV27 to TRBJ2-2, with TRBD1 matching 8 bases. V shed 5 bases and J 4 bases; nucleotides not matched to a gene: 6. The germline CDR1 and CDR2 sequences are MNHEY and SMNVEV (reference sequence). This CDR3 has 15 amino acids.

This clone was found a few times. V and J are TRBV5-1 and TRBJ2-7; 7 bases agree with TRBD1. Germline V gene data show CDR1 as SGHRS and CDR2 as YFSETQ. There are 14 residues in the CDR3. The J segment lost 0 bases and the V segment lost 1 base, leaving 1 base of the junction unmatched. The CDR3, as DNA: TGCGCCAGCAGCTTGAACAGGGGCTCCTACGAGCAGTACTTC. Translating it yields CASSLNRGSYEQYF.

This chain connects TRBV30 to TRBJ1-1; D unresolved. The CDR3 runs 14 residues. The V gene lost 6 bases and the J gene lost 5 bases, with 19 bases spanning the gap. CDR1 and CDR2 from the germline V gene are GTSNPN and SVGIG (reference sequence). The CDR3 reads CACPPSGIGTEAFF. CDR3 DNA sequence: TGTGCCTGCCCCCCCTCGGGAATCGGGACTGAAGCTTTCTTT.

The chain links TRBV6-5 to TRBJ2-7; 7 nucleotides agree with TRBD2. V dropped 0 bases and J dropped 5; count of bases not matched to a gene: 7. Per the germline V gene, CDR1 is MNHEY and CDR2 is SVGAGI. There are 15 residues in the CDR3. CDR3 DNA sequence: TGTGCCAGCAGTTACTCATGGGACTACGTAAACGAGCAGTACTTC. Its translation is CASSYSWDYVNEQYF.

V is TRBV29-1 and J is TRBJ2-1; D possibly uses TRBD1 or TRBD2 (5 bases each). Trimming removed 1 base at V and 4 bases at J, with 14 bases between. In germline, CDR1 is SQVTM, CDR2 ANQGSEA. CDR3 length: 15 amino acids. CDR3 nucleotide sequence: TGCAGCGTTGAAGTGGTCGGGACCCCTTACAATGAGCAGTTCTTC. Translating it yields CSVEVVGTPYNEQFF.

This clone was detected only once. The genes are TRBV5-1 and TRBJ2-3; a weak D match, TRBD1 (5 bases). V was trimmed by 0 bases and J by 0 bases, leaving 11 bases between them. The CDR3 extends over 16 amino acids. The germline V gene has CDR1 SGHRS and CDR2 YFSETQ. In DNA, the CDR3 is TGCGCCAGCAGCTTGGGGACACGGTGGAGCACAGATACGCAGTATTTT. Amino acid sequence: CASSLGTRWSTDTQYF.

The chain employs TRBV27 and TRBJ2-2; tentative D call: TRBD2 (6 bases). This CDR3 has 12 residues. Between the trimmed V and J ends, which lost 5 bases and 7 bases, there was a span of 8 bases. Germline V gene data show CDR1 as MNHEY and CDR2 as SMNVEV (reference sequence). The CDR3 spells CASSLSGGELFF. DNA for the CDR3: TGTGCCAGCAGTCTTAGCGGCGGGGAGCTGTTTTTT.

V is TRBV27 and J is TRBJ1-2, with D hard to call. V was trimmed by 4 bases and J by 1 base, leaving 13 bases between them. Germline V gives CDR1 MNHEY, CDR2 SMNVEV (reference sequence). The length of the CDR3 is 15 residues. CDR3 sequence reads: CASSSGGSLNYGYTF. CDR3 bases: TGTGCCAGCAGTTCCGGAGGGTCCCTTAACTATGGCTACACCTTC.

This sequence joins TRBV9 and TRBJ2-3; no clear D gene. The V and J ends lost 3 bases and 14 bases respectively, with 10 bases between them. The CDR3 has 10 amino acids. Germline V CDR1 and CDR2: SGDLS, YYNGEE. The CDR3 loop reads CASSGLNPYF. CDR3 coding DNA: TGTGCCAGCAGCGGGCTCAACCCGTATTTT.

This clone was seen only once. This CDR3 reads CASSQPDRGTYEQYF. The CDR3 DNA is TGTGCCAGCAGCCAGCCCGACAGGGGCACCTACGAGCAGTACTTC. The gene calls are TRBV4-2 and TRBJ2-7; 8 positions match TRBD1. V shed 3 bases and J 2 bases; nucleotides not matched to a gene: 6. The CDR3 loop spans 15 amino acids. Germline assignment: CDR1 LGHNA and CDR2 YNFKEQ.

This clone was counted once. The rearrangement links TRBV29-1 to TRBJ2-7; no definite D call. Trimming pared 3 bases from V and 5 bases from J, leaving 17 bases between. This CDR3 spans 14 amino acids. In germline, CDR1 is SQVTM, CDR2 ANQGSEA. The CDR3 sequence is CSVELSVPTNEQYF. The CDR3 region has the DNA TGCAGCGTTGAGTTGAGTGTCCCCACGAACGAGCAGTACTTC.

This clone appeared a few times. The V and J genes are TRBV5-5 and TRBJ2-5; D is possibly TRBD1 (5 bases). The DNA end lines up better with TRBJ2-7; the J call may be wrong. The CDR3 is made up of 13 amino acids. Germline-derived CDR1 and CDR2 are SGHKS and YYEKEE (reference sequence). CDR3 sequence reads: CASSLMDTYEQYF. The CDR3, as DNA: TGTGCCAGCAGCTTGATGGACACCTACGAGCAGTACTTC.

The chain recombines TRBV29-1 with TRBJ1-2; TRBD1 might be the D (6 bases). The germline V gene has CDR1 SQVTM and CDR2 ANQGSEA. The CDR3 contains 14 residues. The V end lost 2 bases, the J end lost 3 bases, and 13 bases lay between the germline ends. The CDR3 DNA reads as TGCAGCGTTGAATCCGGGGGCCTCGACTATGGCTACACCTTC. Protein: CSVESGGLDYGYTF.

V gene TRBV4-1 combines with J gene TRBJ2-2; 7 bases are a match to TRBD1. Germline-derived CDR1 and CDR2 are MGHRA and YSYEKL. V shed 3 bases and J 6 bases; nucleotides not matched to a gene: 10. This CDR3 region has 16 residues. The chain's CDR3 is CASSHGDRPPPGELFF. Written as DNA, the CDR3 is TGCGCCAGCAGCCACGGGGACAGACCCCCCCCCGGGGAGCTGTTTTTT.

The chain has TRBV15 and TRBJ2-5, with no clear D. V was pared by 5 bases and J by 1 base, with 11 bases between. Per germline, CDR1 LNHNV and CDR2 YYDKDF (reference sequence). The CDR3 length is 14 residues. CDR3 amino acids: CATSGSGLQETQYF. The CDR3 coding sequence is TGTGCCACCAGCGGATCGGGCCTCCAAGAGACCCAGTACTTC.

The CDR3 DNA is TGTGCCAGCAGTTCATGGGCCATAATCTCCTACAATGAGCAGTTCTTC. Translated, it gives CASSSWAIISYNEQFF. The chain links TRBV11-1 to TRBJ2-1; D call uncertain. The CDR3 covers 16 residues. Germline V gene sequence: CDR1 SGHAT, CDR2 FQDESV (reference sequence). Trimming left V 6 bases short and J 0 bases short, with 15 bases between. The entire variable domain, with the rest obtained from reference TRBV11-1 and TRBJ2-1, is as follows: EAEVAQSPRYKITEKSQAVAFWCDPISGHATLYWYRQILGQGPELLVQFQDESVVDDSQLPKDRFSAERLKGVDSTLKIQPAELGDSAMYLCASSSWAIISYNEQFFGPGTRLTVL.

This clone was seen only once. V usage is TRBV29-1 and J usage is TRBJ2-7; TRBD1 matches 10 bases. Germline V gives CDR1 SQVTM, CDR2 ANQGSEA. The CDR3 loop spans 13 amino acids. Trimming removed 4 bases from V and 3 bases from J; junction bases left unmatched: 3. CDR3 DNA sequence: TGCAGCGTTGTCCGGACAGGGGGCTACGAGCAGTACTTC. This gives the protein CSVVRTGGYEQYF.

This clone was observed a single time. DNA for the CDR3: TGCGCCAGCAGTCCCTCCGGGACTTCTCTCACAGATACGCAGTATTTT. This codes for CASSPSGTSLTDTQYF. V gene TRBV4-1 combines with J gene TRBJ2-3; a weak D match, TRBD2 (6 bases). In germline, CDR1 is MGHRA, CDR2 YSYEKL. V lost 6 bases, J lost 2 bases, and 18 bases lay in between. This CDR3 is 16 amino acids long.

The CDR3 coding sequence is TGTGCCAGCAGCTCGATCGCAGCGGGAGACTACAATGAGCAGTTCTTC. Protein: CASSSIAAGDYNEQFF. The chain combines TRBV7-9 with TRBJ2-1, with 8 nucleotides matching TRBD2. With 4 bases clipped from V and 3 bases from J, the junction kept 8 bases outside the gene matches. This CDR3 has 16 amino acids. The germline V gene has CDR1 SEHNR and CDR2 FQNEAQ (reference sequence).

The V and J genes are TRBV6-6 and TRBJ1-2; D remains unclear. The germline V and J ends were trimmed by 0 bases and 4 bases, with 9 bases remaining between them. This CDR3 has 14 amino acids. The V gene's germline CDR1 is MNHNY and CDR2 SVGAGI (reference sequence). CDR3 DNA: TGTGCCAGCAGTTACTCGGTCCAGGTCTATGGCTACACCTTC. It is translated as CASSYSVQVYGYTF.